This TCR beta chain was captured by sequencing in a study of blood T cell repertoires in COVID-19. Study details: Samples of COVID-19 (acute and convalescent) were obtained from the United States, Italy and Spain. T cells, B-cell-depleted T cells, or PBMCs provided the cDNA or gDNA that served as material.

Clones were read by immunoSEQ multiplex PCR, and TCRdb kept only the in-frame ones, dropping some. The sample contains fewer than 500,000 clones, around nine tenths of which appear only once. Looked up from germline, CDR1 is MNHEY and CDR2 is SMNVEV (reference sequence). There are 12 residues in the CDR3. With 5 bases clipped from V and 8 bases from J, the junction kept 4 bases outside the gene matches. Donors were grouped by their self-reported clinical history. This TCR was recovered from a woman between 18 and 30 years old with acute COVID-19. The sequenced sample was PBMCs or T cells enriched from blood (not recorded which). The chain combines TRBV27 with TRBJ1-2; TRBD1 matches at 8 bases. Here the CDR3 DNA reads TGTGCCAGCAGTCCAGGGACAGGCGGCTACACCTTC. This gives the protein CASSPGTGGYTF.